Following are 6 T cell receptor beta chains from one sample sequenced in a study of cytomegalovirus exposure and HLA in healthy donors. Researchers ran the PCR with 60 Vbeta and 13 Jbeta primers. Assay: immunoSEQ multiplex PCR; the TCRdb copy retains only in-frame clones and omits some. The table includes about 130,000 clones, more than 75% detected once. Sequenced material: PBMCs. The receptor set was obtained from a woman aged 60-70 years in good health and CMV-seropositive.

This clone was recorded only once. The CDR3 here is CASSRDLEGGYEQYF. The CDR3, as DNA: TGTGCCAGCAGTCGCGACTTAGAGGGTGGCTACGAGCAGTACTTC. The rearrangement links TRBV4-2 to TRBJ2-7, with a tentative D call TRBD2 (5 bases). Trimming cost V 6 bases and J 3 bases, with 18 bases left between them. The CDR3 length is 15 residues. In germline, CDR1 is LGHNA, CDR2 YNFKEQ.

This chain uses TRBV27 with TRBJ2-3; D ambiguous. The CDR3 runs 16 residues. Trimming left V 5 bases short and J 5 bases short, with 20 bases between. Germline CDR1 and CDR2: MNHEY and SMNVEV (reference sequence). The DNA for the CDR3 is TGTGCCAGCAGTCCCATTATAGTTGTGCTTGAAGATACGCAGTATTTT. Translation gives CASSPIIVVLEDTQYF.

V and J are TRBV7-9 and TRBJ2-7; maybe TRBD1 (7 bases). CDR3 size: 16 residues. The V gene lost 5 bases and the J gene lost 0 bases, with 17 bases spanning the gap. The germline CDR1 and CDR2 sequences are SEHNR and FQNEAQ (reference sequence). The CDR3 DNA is TGTGCCAGCAGCCCGCTCCCGCAGGGGGGCTCCTACGAGCAGTACTTC. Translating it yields CASSPLPQGGSYEQYF. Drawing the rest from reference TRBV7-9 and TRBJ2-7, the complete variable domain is DTGVSQNPRHKITKRGQNVTFRCDPISEHNRLYWYRQTLGQGPEFLTYFQNEAQLEKSRLLSDRFSAERPKGSFSTLEIQRTEQGDSAMYLCASSPLPQGGSYEQYFGPGTRLTVT.

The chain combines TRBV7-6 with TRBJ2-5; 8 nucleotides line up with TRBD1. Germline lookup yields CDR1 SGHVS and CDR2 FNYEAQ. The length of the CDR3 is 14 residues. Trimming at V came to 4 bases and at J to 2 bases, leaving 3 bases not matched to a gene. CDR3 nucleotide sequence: TGTGCCAGCAGCTCAAACAGGGGGCAAGAGACCCAGTACTTC. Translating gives CASSSNRGQETQYF.

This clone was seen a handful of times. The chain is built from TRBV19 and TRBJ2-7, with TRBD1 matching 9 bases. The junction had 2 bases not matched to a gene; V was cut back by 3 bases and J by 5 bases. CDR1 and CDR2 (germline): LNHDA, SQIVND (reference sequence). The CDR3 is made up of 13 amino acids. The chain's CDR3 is CASSIRTGDEQYF. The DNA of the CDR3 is TGTGCCAGTAGTATCAGGACAGGGGACGAGCAGTACTTC.

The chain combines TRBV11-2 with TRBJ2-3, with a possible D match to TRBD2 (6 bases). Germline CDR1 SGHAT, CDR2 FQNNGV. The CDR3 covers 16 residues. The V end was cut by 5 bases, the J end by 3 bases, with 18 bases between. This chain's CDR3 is CASSPRRLARTDTQYF. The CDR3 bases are TGTGCCAGCAGCCCCCGTCGGCTAGCGAGGACAGATACGCAGTATTTT.